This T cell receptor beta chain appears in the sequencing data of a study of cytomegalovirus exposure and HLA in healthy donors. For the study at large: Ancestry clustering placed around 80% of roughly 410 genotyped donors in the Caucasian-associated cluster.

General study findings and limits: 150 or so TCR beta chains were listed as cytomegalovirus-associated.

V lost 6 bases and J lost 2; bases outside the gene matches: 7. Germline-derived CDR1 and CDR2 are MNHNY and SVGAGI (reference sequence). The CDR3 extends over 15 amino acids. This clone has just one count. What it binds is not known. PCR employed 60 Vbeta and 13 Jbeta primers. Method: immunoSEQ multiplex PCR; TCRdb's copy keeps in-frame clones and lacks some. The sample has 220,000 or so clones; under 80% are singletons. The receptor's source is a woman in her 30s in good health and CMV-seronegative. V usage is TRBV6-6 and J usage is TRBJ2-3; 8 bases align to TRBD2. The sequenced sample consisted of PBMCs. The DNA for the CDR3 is TGTGCCAGCAGCCTGAGCGGGGGCATCACAGATACGCAGTATTTT. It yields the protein CASSLSGGITDTQYF.